This TCR beta chain was observed in a study of shared clonotypes between healthy human individuals. The wider study: Each donor had three CD4 naive, three CD4 memory, two CD8 naive and one CD8 memory plate. Study-wide results and caveats: Relative to clonotypes present in all four donors, those not shared had lower generation probabilities.

Germline V gives CDR1 MNHNS, CDR2 SASEGT. The CDR3 totals 13 residues. With 6 bases clipped from V and 1 base from J, the junction kept 3 bases outside the gene matches. The table came from immunoSEQ multiplex PCR; TCRdb's copy has only in-frame clones and leaves some out. The table shows more than 2,000,000 clones, with over 85% occurring only once. Concerning this clone itself: The antigen is unknown. This specimen includes other DNA sequences encoding the same CDR3.

The clonotype comes from a man aged 18 to 35 in good health. Sequencing input: naive CD4+ T cells sorted from blood. The subset denotes: CD45RA+ positively selected. The chain combines TRBV6-1 with TRBJ2-7, with TRBD1 identical over 7 bases. The DNA for the CDR3 is TGTGCCAGCAGCCGACAGGGATCCTACGAGCAGTACTTC. Protein: CASSRQGSYEQYF.